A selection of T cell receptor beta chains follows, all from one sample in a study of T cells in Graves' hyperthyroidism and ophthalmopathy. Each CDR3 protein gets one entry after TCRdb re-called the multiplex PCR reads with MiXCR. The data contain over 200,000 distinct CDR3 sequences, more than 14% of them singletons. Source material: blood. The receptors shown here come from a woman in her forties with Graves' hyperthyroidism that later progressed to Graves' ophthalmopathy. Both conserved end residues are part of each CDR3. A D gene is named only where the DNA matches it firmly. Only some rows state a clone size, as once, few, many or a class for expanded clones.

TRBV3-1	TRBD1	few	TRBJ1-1	TGTGCCAGCGGGCCGAGACAGGGGAACACTGAAGCTTTCTTT	CASGPRQGNTEAFF
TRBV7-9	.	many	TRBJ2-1	TGTGCCAGCAGCTTTCCTCTCAATGAGCAGTTCTTC	CASSFPLNEQFF
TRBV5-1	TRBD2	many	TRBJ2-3	TGCGCCAGCAGCTTGGTGGCTAGCGGAAGAGATACGCAGTATTTT	CASSLVASGRDTQYF
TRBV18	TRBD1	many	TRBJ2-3	TGTGCCAGCTCACCACGGGGACAGTCTAGCACAGATACGCAGTATTTT	CASSPRGQSSTDTQYF
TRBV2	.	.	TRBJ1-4	TGTGCCAGCAGTGAGGGGGGGATAAACAGGGCTAATGAAAAACTGCTTTTT	CASSEGGINRANEKLLF
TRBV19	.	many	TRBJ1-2	TGTGCCAGTAGAGATGGGGGGACCTATGGCTACACCTTC	CASRDGGTYGYTF
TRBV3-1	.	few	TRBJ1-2	TGTGCCAGCAGCCAAGAGGGGGCTAACTATGGCTACACCTTC	CASSQEGANYGYTF
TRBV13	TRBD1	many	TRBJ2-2	TGTGCAAAAGGGGGACAGGGTGCCGGGGAGCTGTTTTTT	CAKGGQGAGELFF
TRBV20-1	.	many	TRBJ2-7	TGCAGTGCTAGGGGGACCTACGAGCAGTACTTC	CSARGTYEQYF
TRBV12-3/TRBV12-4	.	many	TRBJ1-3	TGTGCCAGCAGCTCCTGGACTGAAAACTCTGGAAACACCATATATTTT	CASSSWTENSGNTIYF
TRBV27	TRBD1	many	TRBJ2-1	TGTGCCAGCAGTTTATTTGGGACAGGGATTGAGCAGTTCTTC	CASSLFGTGIEQFF
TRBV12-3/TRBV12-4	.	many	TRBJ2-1	TGTGCCAGCAGTCCCAGCAATGAGCAGTTCTTC	CASSPSNEQFF
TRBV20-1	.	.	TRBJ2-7	TGCAGTGCTAGGGGGACTCTTGGCGGGTACGAGCAATACTTC	CSARGTLGGYEQYF
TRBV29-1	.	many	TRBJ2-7	TGCAGCGTCAGACACCTCGGTGACTACGAGCAGTACTTC	CSVRHLGDYEQYF
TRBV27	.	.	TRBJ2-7	TGTGCCAGCAGTTCGGGACAACCTGGGCGCGACGAGCAGTACTTC	CASSSGQPGRDEQYF
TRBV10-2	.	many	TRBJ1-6	TGCGCCAGCAGTCCAGGAGGGGTTTCACCCCTCCACTTT	CASSPGGVSPLHF
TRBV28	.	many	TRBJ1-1	TGTGCCAGCAGGGTTGGACGGCAGAACACTGAAGCTTTCTTT	CASRVGRQNTEAFF
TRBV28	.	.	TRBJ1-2	TGTGCCAGCACCAATGAGGGCAGAGAACTGTATGGCTACACCTTC	CASTNEGRELYGYTF
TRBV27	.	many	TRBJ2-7	TGTGCCAGCAGTTTATTTCGGGGCCAGGAGCAGTACTTC	CASSLFRGQEQYF
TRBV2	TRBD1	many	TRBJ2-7	TGTGCCAGCAGTGAGGGGACAGGGGCATGGAACGAGCAGTACTTC	CASSEGTGAWNEQYF
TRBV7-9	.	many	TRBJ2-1	TGTGCCAGCATGGGGGACCCGGACAATGAGCAGTTCTTC	CASMGDPDNEQFF
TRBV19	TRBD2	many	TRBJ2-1	TGTGCCAGTAACCAAATCGGGGCGGGAGGGCCGAATGAGCAGTTCTTC	CASNQIGAGGPNEQFF
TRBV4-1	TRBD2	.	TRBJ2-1	TGCGCCAGCAGCCAAGATGGAGGGACTAGACGCAATGAGCAGTTCTTC	CASSQDGGTRRNEQFF
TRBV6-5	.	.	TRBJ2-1	TGTGCCAGCAGTTACGGGGAATACTCCTACAATGAGCAGTTCTTC	CASSYGEYSYNEQFF
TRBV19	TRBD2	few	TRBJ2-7	TGTGCCAGTAGTCCCTGGGAGGGATACTACGAGCAGTACTTC	CASSPWEGYYEQYF
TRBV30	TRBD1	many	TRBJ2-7	TGTGCCTGGAGTTACTCCGGGACAGTTTTATACGAGCAGTACTTC	CAWSYSGTVLYEQYF
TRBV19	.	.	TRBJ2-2	TGTGCCAGTAGTATAGATGCAGGCCTGGAGCTGTTTTTT	CASSIDAGLELFF
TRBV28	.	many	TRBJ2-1	TGTGCCAGCAGTTTCCAAGCAGGAGGGAATGAGCAGTTCTTC	CASSFQAGGNEQFF
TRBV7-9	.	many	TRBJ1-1	TGTGCCAGCAGCTCACCCGATGAGACTGAAGCTTTCTTT	CASSSPDETEAFF
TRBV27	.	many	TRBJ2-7	TGTGCCAGCAGTAAACGGGACGGAAAATACGAGCAGTACTTC	CASSKRDGKYEQYF
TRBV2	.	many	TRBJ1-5	TGTGCCAGCAGTGAATGGGCGGATAGCAATCAGCCCCAGCATTTT	CASSEWADSNQPQHF
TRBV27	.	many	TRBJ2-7	TGTGCCAGCAGCCGTCCGGGGGCGCATGAGCAGTACTTC	CASSRPGAHEQYF
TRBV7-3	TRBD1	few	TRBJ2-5	TGTGCCAGCAGCTTCATGGGACAGGGAGAAGAGACCCAGTACTTC	CASSFMGQGEETQYF
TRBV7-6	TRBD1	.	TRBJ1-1	TGTGCCAGCAGCTTCGCAGGGGGGGCTGAAGCTTTCTTT	CASSFAGGAEAFF
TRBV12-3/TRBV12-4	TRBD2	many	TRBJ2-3	TGTGCCAGCAGTTGGGCGCTAGCGGGAGACACAGATACGCAGTATTTT	CASSWALAGDTDTQYF
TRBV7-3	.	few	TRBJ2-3	TGTGCCAGCAGCCCGGGGGGCAGGGAAGCAGATACGCAGTATTTT	CASSPGGREADTQYF
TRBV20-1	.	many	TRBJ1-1	TGCAGTGCTAGAGTGGGGGAAGTGGCTTTCTTT	CSARVGEVAFF
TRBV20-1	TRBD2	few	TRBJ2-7	TGCAGTGCTACCCAGGGACTAGCGGGAAAAGAGCAGTACTTC	CSATQGLAGKEQYF
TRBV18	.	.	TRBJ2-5	TGTGCCAGCTCACCATCCGCAGGGCTTATCCAAGAGACCCAGTACTTC	CASSPSAGLIQETQYF
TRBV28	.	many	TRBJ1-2	TGTGCCAGCAGCCAAGCAGATCTTAACTATGGCTACACCTTC	CASSQADLNYGYTF
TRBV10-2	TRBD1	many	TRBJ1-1	TGCGCCAGCAGTAGACAGGGGGTGCGTGAAGCTTTCTTT	CASSRQGVREAFF
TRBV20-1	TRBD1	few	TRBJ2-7	TGCAGTGCTAGGGAGACAGGGGGCTTCCTCTACGAGCAGTACTTC	CSARETGGFLYEQYF
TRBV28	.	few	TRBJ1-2	TGTGCCAGCCGTCTGCCGGGCCTCCGGCGGCTTGATGGCTACACCTTC	CASRLPGLRRLDGYTF
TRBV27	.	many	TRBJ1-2	TGTGCCAGCAGCCCGGCAGGGTTGCATGGCTACACCTTC	CASSPAGLHGYTF
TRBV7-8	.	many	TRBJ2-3	TGTGCCAGCAGCTTAAGGGTCTCCGCAGATACGCAGTATTTT	CASSLRVSADTQYF
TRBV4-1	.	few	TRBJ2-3	TGCGCCAGCAGCCTTACTACAGCGGAGATCACAGATACGCAGTATTTT	CASSLTTAEITDTQYF
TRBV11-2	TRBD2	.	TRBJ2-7	TGTGCCAGCAGCCACCTCAGTCTAAAAGGGGGTAGCGGGAGAATCTACGAGCAGTACTTC	CASSHLSLKGGSGRIYEQYF
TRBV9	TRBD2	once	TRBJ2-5	TGTGCCAGCAGCTCCGGGACTAGGCAAGAGACCCAGTACTTC	CASSSGTRQETQYF
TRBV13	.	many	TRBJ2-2	TGTGCCAGCAGCTTGAGGCTGTCTGCGAACACCGGGGAGCTGTTTTTT	CASSLRLSANTGELFF
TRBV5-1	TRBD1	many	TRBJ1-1	TGCGCCAGCAGACGTGGATCGGGACAGTCACACACTGAAGCTTTCTTT	CASRRGSGQSHTEAFF
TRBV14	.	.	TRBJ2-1	TGTGCCAGCAGCCAAGACCTATCAGCCCTTTACAATGAGCAGTTCTTC	CASSQDLSALYNEQFF
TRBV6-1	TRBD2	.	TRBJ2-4	TGTGCCAGCAGTCGGGGAGGGCGTGAAAACATTCAGTACTTC	CASSRGGRENIQYF
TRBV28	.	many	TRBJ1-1	TGTGCCAGCAGTTTAAGGGGGAACACTGAAGCTTTCTTT	CASSLRGNTEAFF
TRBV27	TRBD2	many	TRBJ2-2	TGTGCCAGCAGTGTTGGACTAGCGGGTTCTTACACCGGGGAGCTGTTTTTT	CASSVGLAGSYTGELFF
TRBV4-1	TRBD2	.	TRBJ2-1	TGCGCCAGCAGCCAAGCCTTCCTCCGACTAGCGACAGCCTACAATGAGCAGTTCTTC	CASSQAFLRLATAYNEQFF
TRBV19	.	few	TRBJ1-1	TGTGCCAGTAGAGACAGAGGGGGGTCTGATGACACTGAAGCTTTCTTT	CASRDRGGSDDTEAFF
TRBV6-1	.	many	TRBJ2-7	TGTGCCAGCAGCCCAGGAGGGCTCGAGCAGTACTTC	CASSPGGLEQYF
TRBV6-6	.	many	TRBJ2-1	TGTGCCAGCAGTTACTCCTTCCAATCGACCCACACGGGGCAGTTCTTC	CASSYSFQSTHTGQFF
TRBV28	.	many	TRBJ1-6	TGTGCCAGCATCAGTGGAGGGATAACCTATAATTCACCCCTCCACTTT	CASISGGITYNSPLHF